The 16 T cell receptor beta chains below were found in one sample sequenced in a study of neurological immune-mediated disorders. MiXCR, applied by TCRdb to the 5' RACE reads, yields one record per CDR3 protein. The sample gives around 48,000 distinct CDR3 sequences, 10% of which show up once; 21% is in the top ten. The sequencing sample was made of PBMCs. Every receptor here comes from a woman in her forties with HTLV-1-associated myelopathy (HAM/TSP).

This clonotype occurred many times. This chain connects TRBV20-1 to TRBJ2-3; 11 bases are shared with TRBD2. CDR1 DFQATT and CDR2 SNEGSKA come from the germline V gene (reference sequence). V dropped 6 bases and J dropped 2; count of bases not matched to a gene: 7. The CDR3 runs to 15 residues. The CDR3 DNA follows: TGCAGTGCGAAGACTAGCGGGGTGTTCACAGATACGCAGTATTTT. This codes for CSAKTSGVFTDTQYF.

This clonotype was detected ten times or more. This chain connects TRBV7-2 to TRBJ2-7; no reliable D call. This CDR3 is 15 amino acids long. V lost 1 base to trimming and J lost 1 base, with 11 bases between them. Germline V gene data show CDR1 as SGHTA and CDR2 as FQGNSA. CDR3 residues: CASSLGAPESYEQYF. The CDR3 nucleotides are TGTGCCAGCAGCTTAGGGGCGCCCGAGTCCTACGAGCAGTACTTC. Together with reference TRBV7-2 and TRBJ2-7, the CDR3 gives the full variable domain: GAGVSQSPSNKVTEKGKDVELRCDPISGHTALYWYRQSLGQGLEFLIYFQGNSAPDKSGLPSDRFSAERTGGSVSTLTIQRTQQEDSAVYLCASSLGAPESYEQYFGPGTRLTVT.

This clonotype was recorded many times. One end of the junction is discordant with germline, which a read error may explain. The genes are TRBV27 and TRBJ2-1, with 13 bases fitting TRBD2. The CDR3 is 15 amino acids. The germline V gene encodes CDR1 MNHEY and CDR2 SMNVEV (reference sequence). The CDR3 region is CASSVTGTSGAARIF. The DNA of the CDR3 is TGTGCCAGCAGTGTGACCGGGACTAGCGGGGCTGCAAGGATCTTC.

This clonotype was counted many times. This sequence joins TRBV27 and TRBJ2-7, with D hard to call. The CDR3 is 11 residues long. In germline, CDR1 is MNHEY, CDR2 SMNVEV (reference sequence). With 4 bases removed from V and 3 bases from J, the gap between germline ends came to 4 bases. CDR3 region: CASSSIYEQYF. CDR3 DNA: TGTGCCAGCAGTTCGATCTACGAGCAGTACTTC.

This clonotype was counted at least ten times. The chain uses TRBV12-3 or TRBV12-4 and TRBJ2-6; D is undetermined. CDR3 length: 15 amino acids. V was cut by 0 bases and J by 2 bases, with 5 bases left in between. CDR3 nucleotide sequence: TGTGCCAGCAGTTTAGCTGGGGCTGGGGCCAACGTCCTGACTTTC. Protein product: CASSLAGAGANVLTF.

The table lists this clonotype with many counts. The rearrangement uses TRBV15 and TRBJ2-1, with 7 positions matching TRBD1. Germline lookup yields CDR1 LNHNV and CDR2 YYDKDF (reference sequence). The CDR3 loop spans 20 amino acids. J gave up 0 bases and V 6 bases, and 20 bases lay outside the gene matches. CDR3 region: CATRGRQGTELGSSYNEQFF. The CDR3, as DNA: TGTGCCACCAGAGGAAGACAGGGCACCGAGCTGGGAAGCTCCTACAATGAGCAGTTCTTC.

This clonotype was counted between two and nine times. The V and J genes are TRBV20-1 and TRBJ2-6; 12 bases are a match to TRBD1. V lost 3 bases and J lost 0; bases outside the gene matches: 3. This CDR3 region has 17 residues. CDR1 and CDR2 (germline): DFQATT, SNEGSKA (reference sequence). The CDR3 DNA reads TGCAGTGCTAGCCGGGACAGGGGGCTCTCTGGGGCCAACGTCCTGACTTTC. This codes for CSASRDRGLSGANVLTF.

This clonotype has at least ten counts. The chain is built from TRBV28 and TRBJ2-4, with no clear D. V was shortened by 4 bases and J by 0 bases, with 10 bases between the two germline ends. This CDR3 has 15 residues. CDR1 is MDHEN and CDR2 is SYDVKM in the germline V gene. The CDR3 nucleotides read TGTGCCAGCAGTTACGGGTCTTTAGCCAAAAACATTCAGTACTTC. Residues: CASSYGSLAKNIQYF.

The gene calls are TRBV30 and TRBJ1-4; 7 bases fit TRBD1. CDR1 and CDR2 from the germline V gene are GTSNPN and SVGIG (reference sequence). With V trimmed by 2 bases and J by 6 bases, 3 bases remained unmatched. The length of the CDR3 is 13 residues. The CDR3 loop reads CAWSCQGDEKLFF. The CDR3, as DNA: TGTGCCTGGAGTTGCCAGGGGGATGAAAAACTGTTTTTT.

This clonotype was recorded many times. The J gene is TRBJ2-7, the V gene TRBV5-1; no clear D. V lost 0 bases and J lost 0, with 10 bases in between. Germline assignment: CDR1 SGHRS and CDR2 YFSETQ. CDR3 length equals 15 residues. CDR3 region: CASSLAPGSSYEQYF. The CDR3 DNA reads as TGCGCCAGCAGCTTGGCGCCAGGCAGCTCCTACGAGCAGTACTTC.

The sample holds many counts of this clonotype. The J gene is TRBJ2-1, the V gene TRBV20-1, with TRBD2 matching over 13 bases. The CDR3 extends over 17 amino acids. Germline CDR1 and CDR2: DFQATT and SNEGSKA (reference sequence). V dropped 2 bases and J dropped 4; count of bases not matched to a gene: 8. The CDR3, as DNA: TGCAGTGCTAGAACCGGGACTAGCGGGACTGCTTACAATGAGCAGTTCTTC. Its protein product is CSARTGTSGTAYNEQFF.

This clonotype was seen ten or more times. This chain links TRBV7-6 with TRBJ2-1; D not certain. This CDR3 has 12 amino acids. The germline CDR1 and CDR2 sequences are SGHVS and FNYEAQ. V lost 6 bases, J lost 8 bases, and 11 bases lay in between. DNA for the CDR3: TGTGCCAGCAGAGCCTCTGGGGATGAGCAGTTCTTC. Translated: CASRASGDEQFF.

This clonotype was counted at least ten times. The rearrangement uses TRBV18 and TRBJ1-4; no firm D call. The V gene's germline CDR1 is KGHSH and CDR2 LQKENI. The length of the CDR3 is 16 residues. Trimming removed 3 bases from V and 0 bases from J, with 11 bases in between. CDR3 DNA sequence: TGTGCCAGCTCACCCGGTCGCGCTGCAACTAATGAAAAACTGTTTTTT. This sequence encodes CASSPGRAATNEKLFF. The whole variable domain, filled in from reference TRBV18 and TRBJ1-4, reads NAGVMQNPRHLVRRRGQEARLRCSPMKGHSHVYWYRQLPEEGLKFMVYLQKENIIDESGMPKERFSAEFPKEGPSILRIQQVVRGDSAAYFCASSPGRAATNEKLFFGSGTQLSVL.

This clonotype has a count of ten or more. This rearrangement joins TRBV29-1 to TRBJ2-1; 8 nucleotides match TRBD1. V shed 7 bases, J shed 5 bases, and the junction held 13 bases outside the gene matches. The V gene's germline CDR1 is SQVTM and CDR2 ANQGSEA. The CDR3 is made up of 15 amino acids. The CDR3 DNA follows: TGCAGCGCCAAGACAGGGGCCGCTTTCGACAATGAGCAGTTCTTC. Its protein product is CSAKTGAAFDNEQFF.

This clonotype came up many times. The rearrangement joins TRBV27 to TRBJ2-7, with unresolved D. The CDR3 covers 11 residues. Germline V CDR1 and CDR2: MNHEY, SMNVEV (reference sequence). The V end was cut by 5 bases, the J end by 0 bases, with 2 bases between. CDR3 protein: CASSTSYEQYF. As DNA, the CDR3 is TGTGCCAGCAGTACCTCCTACGAGCAGTACTTC.

This clonotype was picked up many times. This chain links TRBV4-3 with TRBJ2-2, with 8 bases that match TRBD1. CDR1 is LGHNA, CDR2 YSLEER, per germline. With 4 bases clipped from V and 6 bases from J, the junction kept 10 bases outside the gene matches. The CDR3 totals 16 residues. The CDR3 is CASSLGQGRLAGELFF. CDR3 DNA sequence: TGCGCCAGCAGCCTCGGACAGGGAAGGTTGGCCGGGGAGCTGTTTTTT.